The rows below give T cell receptor beta chains drawn from one sample of a study of T cells after posttransplantation cyclophosphamide. Sequenced by immunoSEQ multiplex PCR; TCRdb stores in-frame clones only, minus some. The top ten hold approximately 7.3% of the sample, which has some 20,000 clones, around 90% seen once. Sequenced material: PBMCs, taken after allogeneic stem cell transplant with posttransplant cyclophosphamide. These receptors originate from a female patient between 35 and 55 years old who received an allogeneic stem cell transplant from a related donor, was CMV-positive, and had no GVHD. Some T cells may be transferred from the graft donor. Both conserved end residues are part of each CDR3. Fields, in order: D gene, clone size, V gene, J gene, CDR3 protein, CDR3 DNA. D genes are given only for firm matches. The listing skips clone size in some rows; elsewhere it reads once, few, many or a size class.

NA	NA	TRBV7-2	TRBJ1-4	CASSFVDVAGAREKLFF	TGTGCCAGCAGCTTCGTCGATGTGGCGGGGGCTCGGGAAAAACTGTTTTTT
TRBD2	few	TRBV9	TRBJ2-1	CASSVVSGLRDEQFF	TGTGCCAGCAGCGTAGTTAGCGGGCTCCGGGATGAGCAGTTCTTC
NA	NA	TRBV28	TRBJ2-7	CASGMTREQYF	TGTGCCAGCGGAATGACGAGGGAGCAGTACTTC
NA	NA	TRBV28	TRBJ1-1	CASSRSVRAFF	TGTGCCAGCAGCCGTTCCGTTCGAGCTTTCTTT
TRBD2	NA	TRBV5-4	TRBJ2-3	CASGTRGIGDTQYF	TGTGCCAGCGGGACTAGGGGAATCGGAGATACGCAGTATTTT
TRBD1	NA	TRBV11-2	TRBJ2-1	CASINRGVGTGIYNEQFF	TGTGCCAGCATCAACCGGGGGGTCGGGACAGGGATCTACAATGAGCAGTTCTTC
NA	NA	TRBV6-5	TRBJ2-7	CASQTVGGLPYEQYF	TGTGCCAGCCAAACCGTCGGGGGGCTGCCCTACGAGCAGTACTTC
NA	NA	TRBV18	TRBJ2-1	CASSPPQRDEQFF	TGTGCCAGCTCACCACCGCAACGGGATGAGCAGTTCTTC
NA	NA	TRBV27	TRBJ1-1	CASSLFRNTEAFF	TGTGCCAGCAGTTTATTCAGAAACACTGAAGCTTTCTTT
NA	NA	TRBV6-1	TRBJ2-7	CASSGGQGGPSYEQYF	TGTGCCAGCAGTGGGGGACAAGGAGGACCCTCCTACGAGCAGTACTTC
NA	NA	TRBV9	TRBJ2-1	CASSPQYNEQFF	TGTGCCAGCAGCCCCCAGTACAATGAGCAGTTCTTC
NA	NA	TRBV25-1	TRBJ2-7	CASIKRGGYEQYF	TGTGCCAGCATAAAACGGGGAGGCTACGAGCAGTACTTC
NA	once	TRBV18	TRBJ2-1	CASSPQPPPIYNEQFF	TGTGCCAGCTCACCACAGCCTCCTCCCATATACAATGAGCAGTTCTTC
NA	NA	TRBV5-6	TRBJ2-7	CASRPYQGSYEQYF	TGTGCCAGCAGACCGTACCAGGGTTCCTACGAGCAGTACTTC
TRBD2	NA	TRBV28	TRBJ2-7	CASSFGGRFYEQYF	TGTGCCAGCAGTTTCGGCGGGAGGTTCTACGAGCAGTACTTC
NA	NA	TRBV9	TRBJ1-6	CASSVTASDSPLHF	TGTGCCAGCAGCGTCACTGCTTCGGATTCACCCCTCCACTTT
NA	NA	TRBV29-1	TRBJ2-2	CSGLQVGGGELFF	TGCAGCGGGCTACAGGTGGGGGGCGGGGAGCTGTTTTTT
TRBD2	NA	TRBV28	TRBJ2-1	CASSVPGTSFNNEQFF	TGTGCCAGCAGTGTGCCCGGGACTAGCTTCAACAATGAGCAGTTCTTC
NA	NA	TRBV9	TRBJ2-1	CASSLGGSYNEQFF	TGTGCCAGCAGTTTAGGAGGGAGCTACAATGAGCAGTTCTTC
TRBD2	NA	TRBV27	TRBJ2-7	CASSSSGTSGRPYEQYF	TGTGCCAGCAGTTCCTCAGGGACTAGCGGGAGACCCTACGAGCAGTACTTC
NA	few	TRBV30	TRBJ2-7	CAWSVQVTGREQYF	TGTGCCTGGAGTGTACAGGTCACGGGGAGGGAGCAGTACTTC
TRBD1	NA	TRBV5-1	TRBJ1-1	CASSFRTGGGNTEAFF	TGCGCCAGCAGCTTTAGGACAGGGGGGGGAAACACTGAAGCTTTCTTT